This T cell receptor (beta chain) was recorded in a study of type 1 and type 2 diabetes patients. Turning to the study itself: Magnetic bead positive selection isolated CD4+ or CD8+ T cells from PBMCs.

Genomic DNA was the PCR template. A primer set of 30 forward and 13 reverse primers amplified the CDR3. TCRdb re-derived calls from the multiplex PCR reads in MiXCR, one entry per CDR3 protein. The sample has 250,000 or so distinct CDR3 sequences; 45% to 60% are singletons. The sample was peripheral blood mononuclear cells (PBMCs). The source is a man younger than 30 with type 2 diabetes.

The CDR3 DNA reads TGTGCCAGCAGCGAGGGCATAGACACTGAAGCTTTCTTT. As protein: CASSEGIDTEAFF. The V call is TRBV9, the J call TRBJ1-1; D gene uncertain. V was pared by 3 bases and J by 3 bases, with 9 bases between. The CDR3 extends over 13 amino acids. Germline loops: CDR1 SGDLS, CDR2 YYNGEE.